The clone carrying this T cell receptor (beta chain) was seen just once. Its antigen is still unknown. Germline CDR1 reads KGHSH; CDR2 reads LQKENI. The CDR3 loop spans 15 amino acids. The ends were cut back, 2 bases at V and 1 base at J, with 8 bases in the middle. The sample originates from a study of shared clonotypes between healthy human individuals. Authors' methods: Junction-only immunoSEQ sequences carried no quality scores, so filtering differed. Sequenced by immunoSEQ multiplex PCR; TCRdb stores in-frame clones only, minus some. For V, J and clone size, that table is used; D and trimming come from the DNA. Here the sample spans more than 600,000 clones, about 91% being singletons. Study-wide findings and caveats: Exclusively blood specimens were collected; tissue repertoires likely differ.

CD45RO-negative cells were positively selected for CCR7, leaving out terminally differentiated effector memory CD45RA+ cells. Each of the donors was a healthy adult who was HIV-negative and had not had a recent acute infection or vaccination. All donors were Caucasian adults living in Nashville, Tennessee. The sequence came from a man younger than 40 in good health. Sequenced sample: naive CD8+ T cells sorted from blood. The chain combines TRBV18 with TRBJ2-2; D gene ambiguous. The CDR3, as DNA: TGTGCCAGCTCACCATTCGGAGAGAACACCGGGGAGCTGTTTTTT. This gives the protein CASSPFGENTGELFF.